This T cell receptor (beta chain) was recovered during a study of T cell responses to AZD1222 COVID-19 vaccine. Study-level results: Most donors were white British, females outnumbered males, and clonal diversity was possibly underestimated.

About this clone: Its antigen is as yet unknown.

TCRdb's table, derived via immunoSEQ multiplex PCR, lists solely in-frame clones and lacks some. The sample has tens of thousands of clones; 90% are singletons. Material: peripheral blood, obtained 28 days after the second AZD1222 dose. The TCR was taken from an adult who received the AZD1222 COVID-19 vaccine.

CDR3 protein: CASLDSRNQPQHF. The CDR3 nucleotides read TGCGCCAGCCTGGACAGTCGGAATCAGCCCCAGCATTTT. The chain combines TRBV10-2 with TRBJ1-5; perhaps TRBD1 as D (6 bases). The germline CDR1 and CDR2 sequences are WSHSY and SAAADI. The ends were cut back, 8 bases at V and 4 bases at J, with 12 bases in the middle. This CDR3 comprises 13 residues.